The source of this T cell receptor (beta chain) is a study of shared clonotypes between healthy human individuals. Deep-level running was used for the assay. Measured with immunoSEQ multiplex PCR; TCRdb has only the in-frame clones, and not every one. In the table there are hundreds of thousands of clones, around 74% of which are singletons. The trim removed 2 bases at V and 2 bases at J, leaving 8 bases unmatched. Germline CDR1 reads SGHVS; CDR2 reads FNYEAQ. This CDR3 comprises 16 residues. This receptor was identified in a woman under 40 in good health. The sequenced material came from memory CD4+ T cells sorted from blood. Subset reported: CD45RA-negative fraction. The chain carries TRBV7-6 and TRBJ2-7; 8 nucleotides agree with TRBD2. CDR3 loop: CASSLQPAGAAYEQYF. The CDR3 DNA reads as TGTGCCAGCAGCTTACAGCCAGCGGGGGCGGCCTACGAGCAGTACTTC.